This is a list of T cell receptor beta chains from one sample in a study of blood T cell repertoires in COVID-19. The assay was immunoSEQ multiplex PCR, and TCRdb's table has in-frame clones only and misses some. The table shows 60,000 or so clones, with roughly 71% occurring only once. Sequenced: peripheral blood. All receptors derive from a woman aged 50 to 60 with active or convalescent COVID-19. The CDR3 runs from the conserved cysteine through the conserved F or W. Fields, in order: J gene, D gene, clone size, V gene, CDR3 protein, CDR3 DNA. A D gene is named only where the DNA matches it firmly. Clone size appears in some rows only: once, few, many, or a class for an expanded clone.

TRBJ2-2	TRBD1	-	TRBV30	CAWSHGRGHTGELFF	TGTGCCTGGAGTCACGGCAGGGGGCACACCGGGGAGCTGTTTTTT
TRBJ1-1	-	few	TRBV7-9	CASRPRKGATEAFF	TGTGCCAGCAGGCCCCGTAAGGGAGCCACTGAAGCTTTCTTT
TRBJ2-3	TRBD1	-	TRBV7-2	CASLVGTGVTDTQYF	TGTGCCAGCTTGGTGGGGACAGGGGTAACAGATACGCAGTATTTT
TRBJ1-2	TRBD1	-	TRBV9	CASSPRGQLHYGYTF	TGTGCCAGCAGCCCCCGGGGACAGCTCCACTATGGCTACACCTTC
TRBJ2-3	TRBD2	-	TRBV4-2	CASSQRGLAESDTQYF	TGTGCCAGCAGCCAGAGGGGACTAGCGGAATCAGATACGCAGTATTTT
TRBJ1-2	TRBD1	-	TRBV2	CASSSFPTGGMDYGYTF	TGTGCCAGCAGTAGTTTTCCGACAGGGGGCATGGACTATGGCTACACCTTC
TRBJ2-7	-	-	TRBV5-1	CASSGEGHYEQYF	TGCGCCAGCAGCGGGGAGGGACACTACGAGCAGTACTTC
TRBJ1-5	TRBD1	few	TRBV5-1	CASSLVAGGDNQPQHF	TGCGCCAGCAGCTTGGTGGCAGGGGGAGACAATCAGCCCCAGCATTTT
TRBJ2-2	-	few	TRBV6-2/TRBV6-3	CASSRASATGELFF	TGTGCCAGCAGTCGAGCTAGTGCCACCGGGGAGCTGTTTTTT
TRBJ1-4	-	-	TRBV15	CATSTPRGGRDEKLFF	TGTGCCACCAGCACTCCCCGAGGGGGGAGGGATGAAAAACTGTTTTTT
TRBJ1-5	-	-	TRBV6-6	CASSYPFKRQHF	TGTGCCAGCAGTTACCCCTTTAAGCGCCAGCATTTT
TRBJ1-1	-	-	TRBV30	CAWSAGGGSTEAFF	TGTGCCTGGAGTGCGGGGGGGGGAAGTACTGAAGCTTTCTTT
TRBJ1-3	-	-	TRBV5-1	CASSHDQGYGNTIYF	TGCGCCAGCAGCCATGATCAGGGCTATGGAAACACCATATATTTT
TRBJ2-7	-	once	TRBV18	CASSPSLLGAYEQYF	TGTGCCAGCTCACCCTCCCTTCTAGGCGCCTACGAGCAGTACTTC
TRBJ1-2	-	-	TRBV10-3	CAITDTSLNYGYTF	TGTGCCATCACCGACACCAGCCTCAACTATGGCTACACCTTC
TRBJ2-1	TRBD2	-	TRBV5-8	CASSFGLAADNEQFF	TGTGCCAGCAGCTTCGGACTAGCGGCAGACAATGAGCAGTTCTTC
TRBJ2-1	-	-	TRBV27	CASSSIGVKGYEQFF	TGTGCCAGCAGTTCCATTGGGGTTAAGGGGTATGAGCAGTTCTTC
TRBJ1-1	TRBD1	-	TRBV29-1	CSVDGTGSEAFF	TGCAGCGTTGATGGGACAGGGAGTGAAGCTTTCTTT
TRBJ2-1	-	-	TRBV6-5	CASKNAYEQFF	TGTGCCAGCAAGAACGCGTACGAGCAGTTCTTC
TRBJ2-7	-	once	TRBV9	CASSAGGDSSYEQYF	TGTGCCAGCAGCGCCGGGGGAGATAGTTCCTACGAGCAGTACTTC
TRBJ2-1	-	-	TRBV30	CAWTGGRDRVNNEQFF	TGTGCCTGGACGGGCGGGCGGGACCGCGTGAACAATGAGCAGTTCTTC
TRBJ2-7	-	-	TRBV11-2	CASSLDRGLGQYF	TGTGCCAGCAGCTTAGATCGGGGTTTGGGGCAGTACTTC
TRBJ1-1	TRBD1	-	TRBV6-6	CASSKSRGTGPGAFF	TGTGCCAGCAGCAAAAGTCGGGGGACAGGTCCGGGGGCTTTCTTT
TRBJ1-2	-	-	TRBV7-3	CASSLTRQGTGGYTF	TGTGCCAGCAGCTTAACGAGGCAGGGGACCGGTGGCTACACCTTC
TRBJ2-1	-	-	TRBV3-1/TRBV3-2	CASSHLAAGGLSYNEQFF	TGTGCCAGCAGCCACCTAGCAGCTGGCGGCCTCTCCTACAATGAGCAGTTCTTC
TRBJ2-5	-	once	TRBV2	CASSDHGETQYF	TGTGCCAGCAGTGACCACGGGGAGACCCAGTACTTC
TRBJ1-1	-	-	TRBV5-1	CASSWGVENTEAFF	TGCGCCAGCAGCTGGGGGGTTGAGAACACTGAAGCTTTCTTT
TRBJ1-1	-	-	TRBV7-8	CASSPPVGLNTEAFF	TGTGCCAGCAGCCCCCCGGTCGGGTTAAACACTGAAGCTTTCTTT
TRBJ2-1	-	-	TRBV3-1/TRBV3-2	CASSRFWDNDNEQFF	TGTGCCAGCAGCCGATTTTGGGACAACGACAATGAGCAGTTCTTC
TRBJ1-5	-	-	TRBV6-6	CASQTVSNQPQHF	TGTGCCAGCCAGACAGTCTCGAATCAGCCCCAGCATTTT
TRBJ2-3	-	-	TRBV28	CASSPRGHRVHSDTQYF	TGTGCCAGCAGTCCCCGTGGTCATCGCGTCCATTCAGATACGCAGTATTTT
TRBJ1-5	-	-	TRBV5-1	CASSLGTGPIQPQHF	TGCGCCAGCAGCTTGGGTACAGGTCCCATTCAGCCCCAGCATTTT
TRBJ1-2	TRBD1	-	TRBV6-5	CASSYSKPTGIGGYTF	TGTGCCAGCAGTTACTCGAAACCGACAGGGATTGGTGGCTACACCTTC
TRBJ2-2	-	-	TRBV29-1	CSGGRTGELFF	TGCAGCGGGGGGAGGACCGGGGAGCTGTTTTTT
TRBJ1-2	TRBD1	-	TRBV2	CASSERTGSFGYTF	TGTGCCAGCAGTGAGCGGACAGGGTCCTTTGGCTACACCTTC
TRBJ2-5	TRBD2	-	TRBV10-3	CAIGLAGTGEETQYF	TGTGCCATCGGACTAGCGGGAACGGGGGAAGAGACCCAGTACTTC
TRBJ2-1	TRBD2	-	TRBV27	CASSFLSSGRGSYNEQFF	TGTGCCAGCAGTTTTTTGTCTAGCGGGAGGGGCTCCTACAATGAGCAGTTCTTC